These T cell receptor beta chains were read from a single sample in a study of T cells after yellow fever vaccination. TCRdb re-called the 5' RACE reads with MiXCR, one entry per CDR3 protein. The data show 550,000 to 750,000 distinct CDR3 sequences, about 13% seen once. The material sequenced was PBMCs, taken on the day of the yellow fever booster vaccination. These TCRs come from a man younger than 45 who received the YFV17D yellow fever vaccine. Each CDR3 is given with its conserved first and last residue. Fields, in order: D gene, J gene, clone size, V gene, CDR3 protein, CDR3 DNA. D genes are given only for firm matches. Not every row has a clone size; where given, it reads once, few, many or a size class.

D gene: TRBD1
J gene: TRBJ1-5
clone size: few
V gene: TRBV6-1
CDR3 protein: CASNPTGPQPQHF
CDR3 DNA: TGTGCCAGCAATCCGACAGGGCCTCAGCCCCAGCATTTT

D gene: -
J gene: TRBJ2-6
clone size: -
V gene: TRBV6-1
CDR3 protein: CASRPPGSGANVLTF
CDR3 DNA: TGTGCCAGCAGACCTCCGGGCTCTGGGGCCAACGTCCTGACTTTC

D gene: -
J gene: TRBJ2-7
clone size: many
V gene: TRBV6-4
CDR3 protein: CASSPITNRLGQSLREQYF
CDR3 DNA: TGTGCCAGCAGTCCGATTACCAACCGCCTCGGACAGTCTCTGAGGGAGCAGTACTTC

D gene: -
J gene: TRBJ2-5
clone size: -
V gene: TRBV12-3/TRBV12-4
CDR3 protein: CASSTTPAGQETQYF
CDR3 DNA: TGTGCCAGCAGTACGACCCCAGCAGGCCAAGAGACCCAGTACTTC

D gene: -
J gene: TRBJ2-6
clone size: -
V gene: TRBV7-8
CDR3 protein: CASRKISRTPGANVLTF
CDR3 DNA: TGTGCCAGCAGGAAAATTTCGAGAACCCCTGGGGCCAACGTCCTGACTTTC

D gene: -
J gene: TRBJ1-4
clone size: many
V gene: TRBV28
CDR3 protein: CASSRLTGSNEKLFF
CDR3 DNA: TGTGCCAGCAGCCGACTAACAGGTTCTAATGAAAAACTGTTTTTT

D gene: TRBD1
J gene: TRBJ1-5
clone size: -
V gene: TRBV6-1
CDR3 protein: CASREVQGQLNQPQHF
CDR3 DNA: TGTGCCAGCAGGGAAGTACAGGGACAGCTCAATCAGCCCCAGCATTTT

D gene: TRBD2
J gene: TRBJ2-5
clone size: few
V gene: TRBV27
CDR3 protein: CASRGLAGSQETQYF
CDR3 DNA: TGTGCCAGCAGGGGACTAGCGGGGTCTCAAGAGACCCAGTACTTC

D gene: TRBD1
J gene: TRBJ2-1
clone size: -
V gene: TRBV29-1
CDR3 protein: CSVDARQGANEQFF
CDR3 DNA: TGCAGCGTTGACGCGCGGCAGGGGGCAAATGAGCAGTTCTTC

D gene: -
J gene: TRBJ2-7
clone size: -
V gene: TRBV10-3
CDR3 protein: CASNRGELCLYEQYF
CDR3 DNA: TGTGCCTCCAACCGCGGCGAGCTTTGCCTCTACGAGCAGTACTTC

D gene: -
J gene: TRBJ2-1
clone size: -
V gene: TRBV15
CDR3 protein: CATSRPDLHNEQFF
CDR3 DNA: TGTGCCACCAGCAGGCCGGACCTACACAATGAGCAGTTCTTC

D gene: -
J gene: TRBJ2-7
clone size: -
V gene: TRBV2
CDR3 protein: CATGTETYEQYF
CDR3 DNA: TGTGCCACCGGGACGGAGACCTACGAGCAGTACTTC

D gene: -
J gene: TRBJ1-1
clone size: -
V gene: TRBV7-3
CDR3 protein: CASSWGDYTEAFF
CDR3 DNA: TGTGCCAGCAGCTGGGGAGATTACACTGAAGCTTTCTTT

D gene: -
J gene: TRBJ2-2
clone size: -
V gene: TRBV4-3
CDR3 protein: CASSQDRGWEAGELFF
CDR3 DNA: TGCGCCAGCAGCCAAGATCGGGGATGGGAGGCCGGGGAGCTGTTTTTT

D gene: -
J gene: TRBJ2-7
clone size: few
V gene: TRBV20-1
CDR3 protein: CSAPGAGLYEQYF
CDR3 DNA: TGCAGTGCTCCCGGGGCAGGACTCTACGAGCAGTACTTC

D gene: -
J gene: TRBJ1-6
clone size: few
V gene: TRBV12-3/TRBV12-4
CDR3 protein: CASSDGYNSPLHF
CDR3 DNA: TGTGCCAGCAGTGACGGCTATAATTCACCCCTCCACTTT

D gene: TRBD1
J gene: TRBJ1-1
clone size: few
V gene: TRBV7-2
CDR3 protein: CASSPKGQANTEAFF
CDR3 DNA: TGTGCCAGCAGTCCTAAGGGACAGGCCAACACTGAAGCTTTCTTT

D gene: -
J gene: TRBJ2-6
clone size: few
V gene: TRBV6-1
CDR3 protein: CASRSGGSTGANVLTF
CDR3 DNA: TGTGCCAGCAGGTCAGGAGGGTCAACTGGGGCCAACGTCCTGACTTTC

D gene: -
J gene: TRBJ2-1
clone size: -
V gene: TRBV6-2/TRBV6-3
CDR3 protein: CASWVGYNEQFF
CDR3 DNA: TGTGCCAGCTGGGTGGGCTACAATGAGCAGTTCTTC

D gene: TRBD2
J gene: TRBJ2-2
clone size: few
V gene: TRBV12-3/TRBV12-4
CDR3 protein: CASSSGGSFTGELFF
CDR3 DNA: TGTGCCAGCAGTTCGGGCGGGAGTTTCACCGGGGAGCTGTTTTTT

D gene: -
J gene: TRBJ2-1
clone size: few
V gene: TRBV19
CDR3 protein: CASRSWGGSNEQFF
CDR3 DNA: TGTGCCAGTAGATCGTGGGGTGGAAGTAATGAGCAGTTCTTC

D gene: -
J gene: TRBJ2-3
clone size: -
V gene: TRBV7-9
CDR3 protein: CASEEGRLDTQYF
CDR3 DNA: TGTGCCAGCGAGGAGGGCCGTTTGGATACGCAGTATTTT

D gene: -
J gene: TRBJ2-1
clone size: -
V gene: TRBV2
CDR3 protein: CASNPTRNEQFF
CDR3 DNA: TGTGCCAGCAATCCAACTAGGAATGAGCAGTTCTTC

D gene: -
J gene: TRBJ1-5
clone size: few
V gene: TRBV6-6
CDR3 protein: CASSYAGQPQHF
CDR3 DNA: TGTGCCAGCAGTTACGCCGGTCAGCCCCAGCATTTT

D gene: -
J gene: TRBJ1-5
clone size: few
V gene: TRBV4-3
CDR3 protein: CASSRIISAEPQHF
CDR3 DNA: TGCGCCAGCAGCCGAATTATCAGTGCGGAGCCCCAGCATTTT

D gene: -
J gene: TRBJ2-2
clone size: -
V gene: TRBV20-1
CDR3 protein: CSGTGGGELFF
CDR3 DNA: TGCAGTGGCACAGGAGGCGGGGAGCTGTTTTTT

D gene: TRBD1
J gene: TRBJ2-7
clone size: -
V gene: TRBV20-1
CDR3 protein: CSASKTGDVSYEQYF
CDR3 DNA: TGCAGTGCTAGTAAGACAGGGGATGTCTCCTACGAGCAGTACTTC

D gene: TRBD2
J gene: TRBJ2-7
clone size: -
V gene: TRBV4-3
CDR3 protein: CASSQSGLEGAEQYF
CDR3 DNA: TGCGCCAGCAGCCAATCGGGACTAGAAGGGGCCGAGCAGTACTTC